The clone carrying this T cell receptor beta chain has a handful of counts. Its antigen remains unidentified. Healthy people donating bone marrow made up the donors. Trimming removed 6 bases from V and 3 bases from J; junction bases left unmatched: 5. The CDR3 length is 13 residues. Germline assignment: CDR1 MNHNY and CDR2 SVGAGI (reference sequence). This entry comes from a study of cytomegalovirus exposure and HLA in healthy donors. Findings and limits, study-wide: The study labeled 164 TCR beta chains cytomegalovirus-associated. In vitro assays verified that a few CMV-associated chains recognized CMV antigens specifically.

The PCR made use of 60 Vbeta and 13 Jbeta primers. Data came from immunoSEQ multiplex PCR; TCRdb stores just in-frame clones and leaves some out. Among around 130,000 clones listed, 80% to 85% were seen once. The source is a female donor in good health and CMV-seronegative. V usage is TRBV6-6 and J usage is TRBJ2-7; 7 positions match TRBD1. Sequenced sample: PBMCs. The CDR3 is CASRSTGLYEQYF. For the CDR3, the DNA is TGTGCCAGCAGATCGACAGGGCTCTACGAGCAGTACTTC.